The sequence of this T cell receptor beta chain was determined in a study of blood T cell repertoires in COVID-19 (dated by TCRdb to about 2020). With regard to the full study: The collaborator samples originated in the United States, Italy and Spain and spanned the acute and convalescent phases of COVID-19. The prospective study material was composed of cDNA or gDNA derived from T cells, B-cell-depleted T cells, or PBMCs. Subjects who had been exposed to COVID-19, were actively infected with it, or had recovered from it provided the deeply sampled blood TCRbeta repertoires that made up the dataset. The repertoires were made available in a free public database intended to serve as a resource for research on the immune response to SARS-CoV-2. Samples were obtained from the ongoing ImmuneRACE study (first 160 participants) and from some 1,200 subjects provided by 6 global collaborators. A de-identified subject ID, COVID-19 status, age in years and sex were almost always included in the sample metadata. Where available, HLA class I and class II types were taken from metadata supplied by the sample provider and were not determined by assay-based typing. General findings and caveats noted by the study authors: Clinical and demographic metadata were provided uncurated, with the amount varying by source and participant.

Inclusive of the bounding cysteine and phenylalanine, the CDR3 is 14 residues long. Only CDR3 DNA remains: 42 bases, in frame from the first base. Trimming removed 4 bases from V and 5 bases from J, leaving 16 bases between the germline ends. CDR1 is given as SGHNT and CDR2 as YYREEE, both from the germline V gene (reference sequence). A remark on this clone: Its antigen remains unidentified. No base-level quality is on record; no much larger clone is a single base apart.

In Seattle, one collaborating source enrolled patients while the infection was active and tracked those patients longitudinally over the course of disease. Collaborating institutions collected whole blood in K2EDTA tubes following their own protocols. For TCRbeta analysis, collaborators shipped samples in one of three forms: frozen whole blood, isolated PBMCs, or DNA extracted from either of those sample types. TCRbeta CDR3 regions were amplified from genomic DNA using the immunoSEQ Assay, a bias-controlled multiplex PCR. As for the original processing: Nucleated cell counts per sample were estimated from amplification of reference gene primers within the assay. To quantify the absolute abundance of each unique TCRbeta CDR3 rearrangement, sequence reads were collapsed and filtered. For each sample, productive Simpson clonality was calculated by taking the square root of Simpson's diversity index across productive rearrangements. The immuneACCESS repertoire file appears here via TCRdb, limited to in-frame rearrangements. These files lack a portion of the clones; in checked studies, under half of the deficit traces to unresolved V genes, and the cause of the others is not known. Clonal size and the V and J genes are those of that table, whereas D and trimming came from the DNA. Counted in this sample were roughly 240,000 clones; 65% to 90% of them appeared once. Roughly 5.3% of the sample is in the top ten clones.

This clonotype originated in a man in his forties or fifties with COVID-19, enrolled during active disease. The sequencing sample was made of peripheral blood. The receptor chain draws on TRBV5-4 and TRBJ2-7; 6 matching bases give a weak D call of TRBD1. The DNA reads TGTGCCAGCAGCCCAGGGGCGAAGCCCCACGAGCAGTACTTC. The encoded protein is CASSPGAKPHEQYF.